A selection of T cell receptor beta chains follows, all from one sample in a study of T cells after yellow fever vaccination. TCRdb processed the 5' RACE reads anew with MiXCR; each CDR3 protein has one entry. The data hold fewer than 350,000 distinct CDR3 sequences, with 3.5% to 5% observed a single time. The source was PBMCs, collected 15 days after the yellow fever booster vaccination. These receptors were collected from a man aged 18 to 30 who received the YFV17D yellow fever vaccine. CDR3s include the opening cysteine and the closing phenylalanine or tryptophan. A D gene is named only where the DNA matches it firmly. Some rows mark clone size as missing; the rest say once, few, many or name a class of expanded clone.

>TRBJ1-1|many|-|TRBV3-1
CASSYGTEAFF
TGTGCCAGCAGCTACGGCACTGAAGCTTTCTTT
>TRBJ2-3|-|-|TRBV4-3
CASSAQSRSTDTQYF
TGCGCCAGCAGCGCTCAGTCGAGAAGCACAGATACGCAGTATTTT
>TRBJ1-5|few|TRBD1|TRBV6-2/TRBV6-3
CASSGDRGYVNQPQHF
TGTGCCAGCTCGGGTGACAGGGGCTATGTCAATCAGCCCCAGCATTTT
>TRBJ1-6|few|-|TRBV27
CASHRPGIGSPLHF
TGTGCCAGCCACCGCCCCGGTATAGGGTCACCCCTCCACTTT
>TRBJ2-1|many|TRBD2|TRBV7-3
CASSPTSGSGGHNEQFF
TGTGCCAGCAGCCCAACGTCGGGGAGCGGGGGGCACAATGAGCAGTTCTTC
>TRBJ2-3|many|TRBD2|TRBV27
CASTGGGRGTDTQYF
TGTGCCAGCACCGGGGGGGGCCGGGGGACAGATACGCAGTATTTT
>TRBJ1-4|-|-|TRBV15
CATTQNRGSNEKLFF
TGTGCCACCACCCAAAATCGGGGATCTAATGAAAAACTGTTTTTT
>TRBJ1-5|-|-|TRBV20-1
CSATGKYGNQPQHF
TGCAGTGCCACAGGGAAATATGGCAATCAGCCCCAGCATTTT
>TRBJ2-3|few|TRBD2|TRBV7-3
CASSGAGGPDTQYF
TGTGCCAGCAGCGGAGCGGGGGGGCCGGATACGCAGTATTTT
>TRBJ2-3|many|-|TRBV7-9
CASSFADTQYF
TGTGCCAGCAGCTTCGCGGATACGCAGTATTTT
>TRBJ2-5|few|-|TRBV25-1
CASGEETGLGETQYF
TGTGCCTCGGGGGAAGAAACAGGGTTGGGAGAGACCCAGTACTTC
>TRBJ1-1|few|TRBD1|TRBV18
CASSQTGGPNTEAFF
TGTGCCAGCTCTCAAACAGGGGGCCCGAACACTGAAGCTTTCTTT
>TRBJ2-2|-|TRBD1|TRBV4-3
CASSSGTGYFGELFF
TGCGCCAGCAGCTCAGGGACAGGGTACTTCGGGGAGCTGTTTTTT
>TRBJ2-2|-|-|TRBV3-1
CASAASLANTGELFF
TGTGCCAGCGCGGCTAGCCTCGCGAACACCGGGGAGCTGTTTTTT
>TRBJ1-2|once|-|TRBV4-3
CASSQARALRDGYTF
TGCGCCAGCAGCCAAGCAAGAGCGTTGAGGGATGGCTACACCTTC
>TRBJ2-1|-|-|TRBV20-1
CSARTYRGRHNEQFF
TGCAGTGCTAGAACTTATCGGGGACGCCACAATGAGCAGTTCTTC
>TRBJ2-1|many|-|TRBV20-1
CSASLLGFGEQFF
TGCAGTGCTAGTCTGTTAGGTTTCGGAGAGCAGTTCTTC
>TRBJ2-3|few|-|TRBV6-5
CASSTSGSTDTQYF
TGTGCCAGCAGCACGAGCGGATCCACAGATACGCAGTATTTT
>TRBJ1-3|many|TRBD1|TRBV7-2
CASSDRDRGLTGNTIYF
TGTGCCAGCAGCGACCGGGACAGGGGGCTCACAGGAAACACCATATATTTT
>TRBJ2-1|few|-|TRBV24-1
CATSDPRYNEQFF
TGTGCCACCAGTGATCCACGGTACAATGAGCAGTTCTTC
>TRBJ2-2|few|-|TRBV3-1
CASSQESGELFF
TGTGCCAGCAGCCAAGAGTCCGGGGAGCTGTTTTTT
>TRBJ2-3|-|TRBD1|TRBV6-2/TRBV6-3
CASSYRGTGSTDTQYF
TGTGCCAGCAGTTACAGGGGGACAGGCTCCACAGATACGCAGTATTTT
>TRBJ2-3|-|-|TRBV4-2
CASTERGRRDTDTQYF
TGTGCCAGTACTGAACGCGGTAGGAGGGACACAGATACGCAGTATTTT
>TRBJ2-1|many|TRBD2|TRBV5-1
CASSSGGGQFF
TGCGCCAGCAGCTCGGGGGGAGGGCAGTTCTTC